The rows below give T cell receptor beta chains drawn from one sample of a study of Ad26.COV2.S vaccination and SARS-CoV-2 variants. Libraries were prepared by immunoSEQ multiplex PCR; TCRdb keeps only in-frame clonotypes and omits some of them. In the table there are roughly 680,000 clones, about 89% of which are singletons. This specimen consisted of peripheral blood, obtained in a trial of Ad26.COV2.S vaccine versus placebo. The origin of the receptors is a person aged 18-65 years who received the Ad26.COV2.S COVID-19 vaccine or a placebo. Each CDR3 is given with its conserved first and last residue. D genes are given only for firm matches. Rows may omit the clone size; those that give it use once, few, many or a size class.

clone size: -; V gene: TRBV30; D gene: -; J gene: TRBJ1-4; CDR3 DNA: TGTGCCTGGAGTGTGGGGGCAAATAACGAAAAACTGTTTTTT; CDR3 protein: CAWSVGANNEKLFF
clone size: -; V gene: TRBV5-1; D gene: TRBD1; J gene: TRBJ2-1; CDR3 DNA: TGCGCCAGCAGCCCGGGACAGGTTGCACCCCTCGAGCAGTTCTTC; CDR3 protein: CASSPGQVAPLEQFF
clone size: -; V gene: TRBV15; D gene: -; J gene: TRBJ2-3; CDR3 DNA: TGTGCCACCAGCAGGGGACCGAGTTACACAGATACGCAGTATTTT; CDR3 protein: CATSRGPSYTDTQYF
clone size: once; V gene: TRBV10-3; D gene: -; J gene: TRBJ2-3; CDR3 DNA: TGTGCCAGCCAGTCGTCGGGGATTGGAACAGATACGCAGTATTTT; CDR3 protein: CASQSSGIGTDTQYF
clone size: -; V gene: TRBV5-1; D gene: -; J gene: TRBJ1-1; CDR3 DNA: TGCGCCAGCAGCTTAATACAGGGCAACACTGAAGCTTTCTTT; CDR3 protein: CASSLIQGNTEAFF
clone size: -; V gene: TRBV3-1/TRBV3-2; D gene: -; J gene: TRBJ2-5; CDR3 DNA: TGTGCCAGCAGCCAAGATAGAGAGACCCAGTACTTC; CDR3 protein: CASSQDRETQYF
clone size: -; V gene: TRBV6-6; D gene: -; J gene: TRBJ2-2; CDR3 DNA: TGTGCCAGCAGTTACCCGGAAACCGGGGAGCTGTTTTTT; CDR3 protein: CASSYPETGELFF
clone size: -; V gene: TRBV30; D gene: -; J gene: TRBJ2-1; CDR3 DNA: TGTGCCTGGAGTGTAGGAATCTACAATGAGCAGTTCTTC; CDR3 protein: CAWSVGIYNEQFF
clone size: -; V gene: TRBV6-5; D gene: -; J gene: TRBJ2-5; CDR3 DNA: TGTGCCAGCAGTAACGGCGAGACCCAGTACTTC; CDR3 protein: CASSNGETQYF
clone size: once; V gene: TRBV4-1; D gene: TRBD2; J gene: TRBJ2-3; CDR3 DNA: TGCGCCAGCAGCCGGGAAGACGGGCGGGGGGCCGGAGATACGCAGTATTTT; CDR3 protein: CASSREDGRGAGDTQYF
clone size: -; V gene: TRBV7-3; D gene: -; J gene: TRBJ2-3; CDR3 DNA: TGTGCCAGCAGTCCAGACAGCATCACAGATACGCAGTATTTT; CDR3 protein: CASSPDSITDTQYF
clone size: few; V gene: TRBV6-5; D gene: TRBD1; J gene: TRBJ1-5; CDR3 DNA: TGTGCCAGCAGTTACTCGACAGGGACGGGTCAGCCCCAGCATTTT; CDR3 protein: CASSYSTGTGQPQHF
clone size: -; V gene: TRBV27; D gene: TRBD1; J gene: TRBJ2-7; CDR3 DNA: TGTGCCAGCAGTTTATCTCTACAGGGGGAGTACGAGCAGTACTTC; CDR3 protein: CASSLSLQGEYEQYF
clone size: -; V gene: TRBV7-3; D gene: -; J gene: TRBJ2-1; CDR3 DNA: TGTGCCAGCAGCGATGAATCCGGGGCGAGCTCCTACAATGAGCAGTTCTTC; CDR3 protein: CASSDESGASSYNEQFF
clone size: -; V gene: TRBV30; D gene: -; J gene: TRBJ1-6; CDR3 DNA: TGTGCCTGGAGTGGCCTGGCTGGACCGTCACCCCTCCACTTT; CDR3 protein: CAWSGLAGPSPLHF
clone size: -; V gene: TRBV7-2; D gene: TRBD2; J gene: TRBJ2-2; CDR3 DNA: TGTGCCAGCAGCTTAGTGTCCAGCGGGGGGGCCGGCGGGGAGCTGTTTTTT; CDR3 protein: CASSLVSSGGAGGELFF
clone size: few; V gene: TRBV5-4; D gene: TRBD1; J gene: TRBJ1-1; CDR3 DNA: TGTGCCAGCAGCTCGAACAGGGGAAAGACTGAAGCTTTCTTT; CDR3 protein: CASSSNRGKTEAFF
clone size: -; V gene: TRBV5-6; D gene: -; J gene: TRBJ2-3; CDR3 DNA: TGTGCCAGCAGCTCCTTCCTTCGTTCCGCGCCGCAGTATTTT; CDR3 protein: CASSSFLRSAPQYF
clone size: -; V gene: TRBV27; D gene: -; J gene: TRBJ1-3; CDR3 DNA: TGTGCCAGCAGTTCCCTCGAGGGTGGGGGGCCCTCTGGAAACACCATATATTTT; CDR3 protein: CASSSLEGGGPSGNTIYF
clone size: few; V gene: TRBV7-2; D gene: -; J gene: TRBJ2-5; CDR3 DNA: TGTGCCAGCAGCTTCAAGGGGTCGAAGACCCAGTACTTC; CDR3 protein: CASSFKGSKTQYF
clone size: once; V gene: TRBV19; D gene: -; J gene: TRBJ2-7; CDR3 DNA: TGTGCCAGTAGTATGTGGGGGGACCGTCGCGAGCAGTACTTC; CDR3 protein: CASSMWGDRREQYF
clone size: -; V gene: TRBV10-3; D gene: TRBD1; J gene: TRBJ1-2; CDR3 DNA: TGTGCCATCAGTGTTTACGTGACAGGGGACTGGGGCTACACCTTC; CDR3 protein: CAISVYVTGDWGYTF
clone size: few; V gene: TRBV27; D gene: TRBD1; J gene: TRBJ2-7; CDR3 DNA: TGTGCCAGCCGGGACAGCTCCTACGAGCAGTACTTC; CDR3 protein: CASRDSSYEQYF
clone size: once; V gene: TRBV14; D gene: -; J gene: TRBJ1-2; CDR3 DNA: TGTGCCAGCAGCCAAGTAAGGGCCCGCTATGGCTACACCTTC; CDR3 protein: CASSQVRARYGYTF
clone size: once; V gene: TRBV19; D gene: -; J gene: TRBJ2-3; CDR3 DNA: TGTGCCAGTAGTATTCCCACAGATACGCAGTATTTT; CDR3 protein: CASSIPTDTQYF
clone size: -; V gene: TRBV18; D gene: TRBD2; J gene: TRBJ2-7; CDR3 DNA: TGTGCCAGCTCACCTCCCTCAGGGACTAGCGGGACTAACGAGCAGTACTTC; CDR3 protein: CASSPPSGTSGTNEQYF
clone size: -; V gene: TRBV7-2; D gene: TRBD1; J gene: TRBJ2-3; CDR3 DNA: TGTGCCAGCAGCCCCGGACAGGGTAGTACAGATACGCAGTATTTT; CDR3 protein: CASSPGQGSTDTQYF
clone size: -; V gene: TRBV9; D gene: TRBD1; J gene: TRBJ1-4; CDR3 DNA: TGTGCCAGCAGCCCTTCCGGGACAGGGATCGGAAAACTGTTTTTT; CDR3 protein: CASSPSGTGIGKLFF
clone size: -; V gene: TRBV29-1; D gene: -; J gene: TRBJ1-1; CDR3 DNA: TGCAGCGTTGAATTAGGGACGGGCACTGAAGCTTTCTTT; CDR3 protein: CSVELGTGTEAFF
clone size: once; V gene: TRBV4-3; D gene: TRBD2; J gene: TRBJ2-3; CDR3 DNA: TGCGCCAGCAGCTTAGAGGTAGCGGGGACTGCTAGCACAGATACGCAGTATTTT; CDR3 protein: CASSLEVAGTASTDTQYF
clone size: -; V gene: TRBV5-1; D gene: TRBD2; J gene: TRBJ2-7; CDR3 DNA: TGCGCCAGCAGACTAGCGGGCTTATACGAGCAGTACTTC; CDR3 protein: CASRLAGLYEQYF
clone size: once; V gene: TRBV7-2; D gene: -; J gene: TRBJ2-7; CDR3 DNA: TGTGCCAGCAGCTTATCTCCCCGAGCCTACGAGCAGTACTTC; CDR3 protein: CASSLSPRAYEQYF
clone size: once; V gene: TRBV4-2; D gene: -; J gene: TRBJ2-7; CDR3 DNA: TGTGCCAGCAGCCAAGTGGCACTGATCGGGTACGAGCAGTACTTC; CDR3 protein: CASSQVALIGYEQYF
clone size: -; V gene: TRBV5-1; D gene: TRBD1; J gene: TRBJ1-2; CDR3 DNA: TGCGCCAGCCCTCCGGCGCCGACAGGGCCCAACTATGGCTACACCTTC; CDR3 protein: CASPPAPTGPNYGYTF
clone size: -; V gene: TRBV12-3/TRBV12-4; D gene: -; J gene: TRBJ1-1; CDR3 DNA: TGTGCCAGCAGTTTAGCATCGGATCGTGAAGCTTTCTTT; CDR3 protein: CASSLASDREAFF
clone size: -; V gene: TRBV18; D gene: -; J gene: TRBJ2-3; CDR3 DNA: TGTGCCAGCTCACCAGCGCGGACGACCGATACGCAGTATTTT; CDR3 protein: CASSPARTTDTQYF
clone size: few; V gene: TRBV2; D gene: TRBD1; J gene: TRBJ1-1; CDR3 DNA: TGTGCCAGCATCAGGGGACAGGGAGACACTGAAGCTTTCTTT; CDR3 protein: CASIRGQGDTEAFF
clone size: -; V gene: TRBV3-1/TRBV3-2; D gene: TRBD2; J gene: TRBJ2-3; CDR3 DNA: TGTGCCAGCAGCCCCCTTAGCGGGGGACGACATAGCACAGATACGCAGTATTTT; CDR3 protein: CASSPLSGGRHSTDTQYF
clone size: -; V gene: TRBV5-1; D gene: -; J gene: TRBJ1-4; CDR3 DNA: TGCGCCAGCAGCTTGGAAGACCAGAATGAAAAACTGTTTTTT; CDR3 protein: CASSLEDQNEKLFF
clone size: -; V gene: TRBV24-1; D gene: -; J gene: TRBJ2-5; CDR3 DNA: TGTGCCACCAGTGAGGGCAGCCAAGAGACCCAGTACTTC; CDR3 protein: CATSEGSQETQYF
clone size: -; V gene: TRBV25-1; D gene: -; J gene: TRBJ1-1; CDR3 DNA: TGTGCCAGCAGTGAATATTTTGGGGACGGAACTGAAGCTTTCTTT; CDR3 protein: CASSEYFGDGTEAFF
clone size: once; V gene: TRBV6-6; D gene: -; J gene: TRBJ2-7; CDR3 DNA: TGTGCCAGCAGTTACCCCCCCAGGGACGAGCAGTACTTC; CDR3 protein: CASSYPPRDEQYF
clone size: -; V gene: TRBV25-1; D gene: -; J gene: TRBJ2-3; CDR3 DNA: TGTGCCAGCAGTCCCCCGAGGTGGAAGATCACAGATACGCAGTATTTT; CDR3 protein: CASSPPRWKITDTQYF
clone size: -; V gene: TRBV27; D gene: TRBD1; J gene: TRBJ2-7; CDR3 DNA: TGTGCCAGCAGTTTATCAAGTGGGACAGGGGGGTACGAGCAGTACTTC; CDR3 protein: CASSLSSGTGGYEQYF
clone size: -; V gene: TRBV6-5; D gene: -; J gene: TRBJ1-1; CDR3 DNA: TGTGCCAGCACCACGGGGGGTTGGACTGAAGCTTTCTTT; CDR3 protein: CASTTGGWTEAFF
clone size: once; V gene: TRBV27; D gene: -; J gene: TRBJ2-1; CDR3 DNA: TGTGCCAGCAGTCCCATAGCCCTCTCTAATGAGCAGTTCTTC; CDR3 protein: CASSPIALSNEQFF
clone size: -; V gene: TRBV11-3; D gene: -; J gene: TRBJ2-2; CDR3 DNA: TGTGCCAGCAGCTTAGACTCGTCCCGTACCGGGGAGCTGTTTTTT; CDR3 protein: CASSLDSSRTGELFF
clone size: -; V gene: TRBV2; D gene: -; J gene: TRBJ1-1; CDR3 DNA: TGTGCCAGCAGTTCGAACAGGGTTACATGGACTGAAGCTTTCTTT; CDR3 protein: CASSSNRVTWTEAFF
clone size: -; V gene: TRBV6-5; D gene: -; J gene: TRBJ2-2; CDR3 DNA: TGTGCCAGCAGCTCGGACCACCGAGGCACCGGGGAGCTGTTTTTT; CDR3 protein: CASSSDHRGTGELFF
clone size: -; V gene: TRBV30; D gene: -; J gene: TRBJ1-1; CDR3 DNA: TGTGCCTGGGACGGGCCCCAGCTCGGGACTGGAGCTTTCTTT; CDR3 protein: CAWDGPQLGTGAFF
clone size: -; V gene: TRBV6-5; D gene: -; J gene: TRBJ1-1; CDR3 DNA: TGTGCCAGCAGTCGGGGGGGTCCCGATGTGGTCTTT; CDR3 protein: CASSRGGPDVVF
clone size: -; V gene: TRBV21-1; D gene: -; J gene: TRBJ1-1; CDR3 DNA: TGTGCCAGCAGCAAGGGTTCGGCGGAGGGGGCTGCGAACACTGAAGCTTTCTTT; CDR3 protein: CASSKGSAEGAANTEAFF
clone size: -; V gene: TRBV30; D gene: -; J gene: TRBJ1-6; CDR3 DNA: TGTGCCTGGAGCTTGGGCCCAGGGCTGCTCTTTAATTCACCCCTCCACTTT; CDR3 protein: CAWSLGPGLLFNSPLHF
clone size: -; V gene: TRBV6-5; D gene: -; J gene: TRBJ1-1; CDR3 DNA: TGTGCCAGCAGTTACCCCGGATCGTCAGCTGAAGCTTTCTTT; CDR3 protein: CASSYPGSSAEAFF
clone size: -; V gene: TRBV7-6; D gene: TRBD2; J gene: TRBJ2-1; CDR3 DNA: TGTGCCAGCCAAATCACTAGCGGGGGGGCCCTTGAGCAGTTCTTC; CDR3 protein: CASQITSGGALEQFF
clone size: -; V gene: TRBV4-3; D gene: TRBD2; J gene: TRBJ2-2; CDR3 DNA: TGCGCCAGCAGCCAAGGGGGGACTAGGAGGACCGGGGAGCTGTTTTTT; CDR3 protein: CASSQGGTRRTGELFF
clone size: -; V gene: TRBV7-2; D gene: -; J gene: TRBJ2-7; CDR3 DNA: TGTGCCAGCAGCTTGGGGCGCGGCTCCTACGAGCAGTACTTC; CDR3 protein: CASSLGRGSYEQYF
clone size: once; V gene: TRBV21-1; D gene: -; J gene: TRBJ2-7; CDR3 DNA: TGTGCCAGCAGCACCCCGGGACTAGCCATACCTTTCGGCGAGCAGTACTTC; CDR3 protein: CASSTPGLAIPFGEQYF
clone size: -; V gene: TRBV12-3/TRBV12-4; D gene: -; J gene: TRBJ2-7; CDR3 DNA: TGTGCCAGCAGTTTAGAACTGAACTACGAGCAGTACTTC; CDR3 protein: CASSLELNYEQYF